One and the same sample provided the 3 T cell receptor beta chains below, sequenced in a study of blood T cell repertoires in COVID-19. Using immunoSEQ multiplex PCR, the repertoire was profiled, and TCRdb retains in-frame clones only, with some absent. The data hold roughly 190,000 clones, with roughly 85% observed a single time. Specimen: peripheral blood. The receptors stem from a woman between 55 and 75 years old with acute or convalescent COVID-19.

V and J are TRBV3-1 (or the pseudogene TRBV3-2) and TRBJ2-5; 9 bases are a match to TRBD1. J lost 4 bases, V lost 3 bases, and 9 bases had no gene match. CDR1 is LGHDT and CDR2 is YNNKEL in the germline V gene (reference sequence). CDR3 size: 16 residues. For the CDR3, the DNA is TGTGCCAGCAGCCATGGACAGGGGCTGAATATAGAGACCCAGTACTTC. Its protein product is CASSHGQGLNIETQYF.

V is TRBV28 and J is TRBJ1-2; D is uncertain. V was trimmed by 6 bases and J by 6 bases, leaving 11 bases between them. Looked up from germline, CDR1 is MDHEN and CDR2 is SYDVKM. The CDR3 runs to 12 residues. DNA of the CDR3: TGTGCCAGCAGGGAGTACCCGGATGGCTACACCTTC. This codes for CASREYPDGYTF.

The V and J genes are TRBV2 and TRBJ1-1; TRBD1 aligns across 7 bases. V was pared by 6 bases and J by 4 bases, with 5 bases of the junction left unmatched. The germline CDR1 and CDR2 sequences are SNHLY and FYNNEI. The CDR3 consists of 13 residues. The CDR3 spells CASSLGQFTEAFF. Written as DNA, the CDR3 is TGTGCCAGCAGCTTGGGACAGTTCACTGAAGCTTTCTTT. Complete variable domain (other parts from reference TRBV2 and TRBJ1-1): EPEVTQTPSHQVTQMGQEVILRCVPISNHLYFYWYRQILGQKVEFLVSFYNNEISEKSEIFDDQFSVERPDGSNFTLKIRSTKLEDSAMYFCASSLGQFTEAFFGQGTRLTVV.